This passage covers 31 T cell receptor beta chains from one sample sequenced in a study of breast tumors, draining lymph nodes, adjacent tissues. Axillary draining lymph nodes of breast cancer patients supplied the node samples. TCRdb reanalysed the multiplex PCR reads using MiXCR and keeps one entry per CDR3 protein. This table has some 120,000 distinct CDR3 sequences, around 20% appearing once. The specimen sequenced was axillary lymph node tissue. The receptors were gathered from a female donor with breast cancer. Some clones in this sample may be carry-over from other donors' samples.

Turning to this clonotype: Being one base from a much bigger clone, this may be a read error. The chain has TRBV5-1 and TRBJ2-2; D remains unclear. The germline V and J ends were trimmed by 5 bases and 1 base, with 9 bases remaining between them. The CDR3 is made up of 14 amino acids. CDR1 is SGHRS and CDR2 is YFSETQ in the germline V gene. The CDR3 here is CASSYSRNTGELFF. The CDR3 nucleotides are TGCGCCAGCAGTTATAGCAGGAACACCGGGGAGCTGTTTTTT.

This clonotype was observed many times. The chain joins TRBV12-3 or TRBV12-4 to TRBJ2-7; a possible D gene is TRBD2 (6 bases). The germline V and J ends were trimmed by 2 bases and 2 bases, with 10 bases remaining between them. This CDR3 is built from 14 residues. CDR3 loop: CASSLRRDTYEQYF. CDR3 nucleotide sequence: TGTGCCAGCAGTTTAAGGCGGGATACCTACGAGCAGTACTTC.

The sample holds many counts of this clonotype. The rearrangement links TRBV2 to TRBJ2-2; 10 nucleotides agree with TRBD1. V lost 6 bases to trimming and J lost 3 bases; unmatched junction nucleotides: 7. CDR1 is SNHLY and CDR2 is FYNNEI in the germline V gene. The CDR3 consists of 16 residues. CDR3 protein: CASSLPGQGYTGELFF. CDR3 sequence (DNA): TGTGCCAGCAGCCTACCGGGACAGGGGTACACCGGGGAGCTGTTTTTT.

Only a few counts were recorded for this clonotype. This chain uses TRBV7-2 with TRBJ2-6; 7 bases are shared with TRBD1. The CDR3 runs to 18 residues. Germline trimming cut 2 bases from V and 0 bases from J; bases unmatched to any gene: 7. Germline CDR1 and CDR2: SGHTA and FQGNSA. CDR3: CASSLRGPQLSGANVLTF. In DNA, the CDR3 is TGTGCCAGCAGCTTAAGGGGGCCCCAACTCTCTGGGGCCAACGTCCTGACTTTC.

Ten or more counts support this clonotype. The chain couples TRBV10-3 to TRBJ1-2; D is perhaps TRBD1 (6 bases). Trimming cost V 3 bases and J 1 base, with 12 bases left between them. The CDR3 is made up of 15 amino acids. CDR1 is ENHRY, CDR2 SYGVKD, per germline. CDR3 sequence (DNA): TGTGCCATCAGTGATAACAGGGTTTTTAACTATGGCTACACCTTC. Residues: CAISDNRVFNYGYTF.

The chain uses TRBV4-1 and TRBJ2-2, with 10 nucleotides matching TRBD2. The CDR3 sequence is 20 residues long. The V gene end was trimmed by 2 bases and the J gene end by 3 bases; junction bases not matched to a gene: 15. Germline loops: CDR1 MGHRA, CDR2 YSYEKL. CDR3 nucleotides: TGCGCCAGCAGCCAAAATCCGGGACTAGCGAGGAAGCGGGACACCGGGGAGCTGTTTTTT. This codes for CASSQNPGLARKRDTGELFF.

The gene calls are TRBV6-6 and TRBJ2-2; 10 bases map to TRBD1. This CDR3 has 18 residues. V was pared by 5 bases and J by 0 bases, with 9 bases of the junction left unmatched. CDR1 is MNHNY and CDR2 is SVGAGI in the germline V gene (reference sequence). The CDR3 nucleotides are TGTGCCAGCAGTAGCCGGGGAGGGACAGGGGCGAACACCGGGGAGCTGTTTTTT. Translating it yields CASSSRGGTGANTGELFF.

There are many counts of this clonotype. This chain connects TRBV2 to TRBJ1-2; no clear D. The CDR3 totals 14 residues. Trimming removed 3 bases at V and 2 bases at J, with 10 bases between. Germline loops: CDR1 SNHLY, CDR2 FYNNEI. Here the CDR3 DNA reads TGTGCCAGCAGTGATCGTGTGGACAACTATGGCTACACCTTC. It yields the protein CASSDRVDNYGYTF.

This clonotype was seen at least ten times. The chain couples TRBV12-3 or TRBV12-4 to TRBJ2-7; TRBD2 matches 13 bases. This CDR3 comprises 15 residues. V was pared by 6 bases and J by 7 bases, with 9 bases of the junction left unmatched. CDR3 loop: CASSIGLAGVGEQYF. CDR3 bases: TGTGCCAGCAGCATCGGACTAGCGGGAGTAGGAGAGCAGTACTTC.

This clonotype was recorded a few times. The chain links TRBV20-1 to TRBJ2-1, with TRBD2 identical over 13 bases. The CDR3 consists of 16 residues. V was pared by 4 bases and J by 7 bases, with 10 bases of the junction left unmatched. The germline V gene has CDR1 DFQATT and CDR2 SNEGSKA (reference sequence). This CDR3 is CSATETSGGSLNEQFF. The CDR3, as DNA: TGCAGTGCTACCGAGACTAGCGGGGGGTCACTAAATGAGCAGTTCTTC.

This clonotype was found many times. This chain joins TRBV19 and TRBJ2-3; unclear D gene. V dropped 5 bases and J dropped 0 bases, with 12 bases sitting between them. Germline V gene lookup returns CDR1 LNHDA and CDR2 SQIVND (reference sequence). CDR3 size: 15 residues. In DNA, the CDR3 is TGTGCCAGTAGTCGGCGGAAGGGTAGCACAGATACGCAGTATTTT. It translates to CASSRRKGSTDTQYF.

On this clonotype itself: This clone may be a read error of a much larger clone one base away. This sequence joins TRBV20-1 and TRBJ1-5, with unresolved D. Trimming pared 5 bases from V and 8 bases from J, leaving 16 bases between. The germline CDR1 and CDR2 sequences are DFQATT and SNEGSKA (reference sequence). This CDR3 has 13 residues. The CDR3 region has the DNA TGCAGTGCTGATGAGTCACCCAGAGAGCCCCAGCATTTT. It codes for CSADESPREPQHF.

At least ten counts were recorded for this clonotype. V is TRBV6-1 and J is TRBJ1-5, with TRBD1 as a possible D gene (5 bases). Trimming left V 3 bases short and J 6 bases short, with 21 bases between. Per the germline V gene, CDR1 is MNHNS and CDR2 is SASEGT. CDR3 length equals 17 residues. Here the CDR3 reads CASSEPGRSISGQPQHF. The CDR3 coding sequence is TGTGCCAGCAGTGAGCCGGGACGGTCCATCTCCGGTCAGCCCCAGCATTTT.

This clonotype showed up many times. This chain joins TRBV27 and TRBJ2-7; a possible D gene is TRBD1 (6 bases). V was shortened by 5 bases and J by 6 bases, with 17 bases between the two germline ends. Per germline, CDR1 MNHEY and CDR2 SMNVEV (reference sequence). The CDR3 covers 14 residues. CDR3 amino acids: CASSNQQGSGEQYF. CDR3 bases: TGTGCCAGCAGTAACCAACAGGGATCGGGCGAGCAGTACTTC.

The sample holds many counts of this clonotype. Here the CDR3 reads CSARVGGGNQETQYF. CDR3 nucleotide sequence: TGCAGTGCTAGAGTTGGGGGGGGCAACCAAGAGACCCAGTACTTC. The rearrangement joins TRBV20-1 to TRBJ2-5; a possible D gene is TRBD2 (7 bases). This CDR3 has 15 amino acids. Trimming stripped 1 base from V and 0 bases from J, with 12 bases between. CDR1 is DFQATT and CDR2 is SNEGSKA in the germline V gene (reference sequence).

This clonotype was seen repeatedly, ten times or more. This rearrangement joins TRBV7-8 to TRBJ2-4, with 9 positions matching TRBD2. This CDR3 contains 17 residues. CDR1 is SGHVS and CDR2 is FQNEAQ in the germline V gene. With V trimmed by 1 base and J by 7 bases, 11 bases remained unmatched. As DNA, the CDR3 is TGTGCCAGCAGCTTAGTGGGCGCGGGAGGGCCGATGAACATTCAGTACTTC. Translated, it gives CASSLVGAGGPMNIQYF.

This clonotype was picked up many times. V usage is TRBV6-6 and J usage is TRBJ1-2; D call uncertain. CDR1 and CDR2 (germline): MNHNY, SVGAGI (reference sequence). CDR3 length equals 14 residues. V shed 0 bases and J shed 9 bases, with 14 bases lying between them. The CDR3 reads CASSYSSPPPRYTF. CDR3 DNA: TGTGCCAGCAGTTACTCGTCCCCGCCGCCGCGCTACACCTTC.

This clonotype has ten or more counts. V and J are TRBV9 and TRBJ1-3; maybe TRBD1 (5 bases). The V and J ends lost 4 bases and 7 bases respectively, with 18 bases between them. The germline V gene encodes CDR1 SGDLS and CDR2 YYNGEE. CDR3 length: 15 amino acids. CDR3 coding DNA: TGTGCCAGCAGCCCTACCGGGGGGACGGACAACACCATATATTTT. Residues: CASSPTGGTDNTIYF. The whole variable domain, remainder taken from reference TRBV9 and TRBJ1-3, is DSGVTQTPKHLITATGQRVTLRCSPRSGDLSVYWYQQSLDQGLQFLIQYYNGEERAKGNILERFSAQQFPDLHSELNLSSLELGDSALYFCASSPTGGTDNTIYFGEGSWLTVV.

To note about this clonotype: It may be a read error: a sequence one base away is much more abundant. The chain joins TRBV18 to TRBJ2-5, with 8 bases identical to TRBD1. The CDR3 has 15 amino acids. CDR1 and CDR2 from the germline V gene are KGHSH and LQKENI. CDR3 region: CASSARQGAGETQCF. The CDR3 DNA reads as TGTGCCAGCTCAGCCCGCCAGGGGGCTGGTGAGACCCAGTGCTTC.

This clonotype was observed many times. The rearrangement uses TRBV29-1 and TRBJ2-7; D might be TRBD1 or TRBD2, each matching 5 bases. Trimming shortened V by 5 bases and J by 3 bases, and 17 bases separated the two germline ends. Germline-derived CDR1 and CDR2 are SQVTM and ANQGSEA. CDR3 length: 14 amino acids. The chain's CDR3 is CSVRDPPRNYEQYF. In DNA form, the CDR3 reads TGCAGCGTTAGGGACCCACCTCGGAACTACGAGCAGTACTTC.

This clonotype occurred many times. The chain has TRBV20-1 and TRBJ2-3; 8 bases match TRBD2. Germline CDR1 is DFQATT and CDR2 is SNEGSKA (reference sequence). Trimming took 2 bases from V and 3 from J; bases not matched to a gene: 4. The CDR3 loop spans 14 amino acids. CDR3 nucleotides: TGCAGTGCTAGAAACGGGGGGGGTACAGATACGCAGTATTTT. This codes for CSARNGGGTDTQYF.

Many counts were recorded for this clonotype. The V and J genes are TRBV19 and TRBJ2-3; TRBD2 is a possible D gene (6 bases). Trimming pared 3 bases from V and 5 bases from J, leaving 12 bases between. Germline V gene sequence: CDR1 LNHDA, CDR2 SQIVND (reference sequence). CDR3 size: 14 residues. The CDR3 reads CASSIGRGLDTQYF. CDR3 bases: TGTGCCAGTAGTATTGGGCGGGGTCTAGATACGCAGTATTTT.

This clonotype was observed a few times. J is TRBJ2-1 and V is TRBV28, with a weak D call TRBD2 (7 bases). The V end lost 3 bases, the J end lost 2 bases, and 11 bases lay between the germline ends. The CDR3 consists of 15 residues. Per germline, CDR1 MDHEN and CDR2 SYDVKM. The CDR3 here is CASSFMGGPYNEQFF. CDR3 DNA sequence: TGTGCCAGCAGTTTTATGGGGGGGCCCTACAATGAGCAGTTCTTC.

This clonotype has a count of ten or more. The genes are TRBV20-1 and TRBJ2-7; 8 nucleotides match TRBD2. Germline CDR1 DFQATT, CDR2 SNEGSKA (reference sequence). J was trimmed by 4 bases and V by 4 bases; bases with no gene match: 15. The CDR3 covers 16 residues. CDR3 DNA: TGCAGTGCTACCACCTGGGGGGGAGCGGGAGAGTACGAGCAGTACTTC. As protein: CSATTWGGAGEYEQYF.

This clonotype was observed a handful of times. The rearrangement links TRBV5-1 to TRBJ2-1; no firm D call. The V and J ends lost 2 bases and 10 bases respectively, with 13 bases between them. The CDR3 contains 13 residues. CDR1 is SGHRS and CDR2 is YFSETQ in the germline V gene. The chain's CDR3 is CASSLTPNREQFF. The DNA for the CDR3 is TGCGCCAGCAGCTTAACTCCTAATCGGGAGCAGTTCTTC.

This clonotype showed up many times. The V call is TRBV5-1, the J call TRBJ2-3; TRBD2 matches at 10 bases. The CDR3 consists of 16 residues. Per the germline V gene, CDR1 is SGHRS and CDR2 is YFSETQ. V gave up 5 bases and J gave up 0 bases; unmatched junction bases: 6. The CDR3 loop is CASRLAGASSTDTQYF. The CDR3 DNA is TGCGCCAGCAGGCTAGCGGGGGCGTCTAGCACAGATACGCAGTATTTT. The full variable domain, with the rest looked up from reference TRBV5-1 and TRBJ2-3, is KAGVTQTPRYLIKTRGQQVTLSCSPISGHRSVSWYQQTPGQGLQFLFEYFSETQRNKGNFPGRFSGRQFSNSRSEMNVSTLELGDSALYLCASRLAGASSTDTQYFGPGTRLTVL.

This clonotype was recorded at least ten times. V and J are TRBV6-1 and TRBJ2-2, with TRBD1 identical over 11 bases. Trimming at V came to 4 bases and at J to 7 bases, leaving 5 bases not matched to a gene. The CDR3 totals 15 residues. Germline V gene data show CDR1 as MNHNS and CDR2 as SASEGT. The CDR3 region has the DNA TGTGCCAGCAGTGTCGGACAGGGGGCGCGCGGGGAGCTGTTTTTT. Amino acid sequence: CASSVGQGARGELFF.

This clonotype was detected many times. The chain has TRBV9 and TRBJ2-5; 9 nucleotides align to TRBD2. Germline V gene sequence: CDR1 SGDLS, CDR2 YYNGEE. V lost 4 bases and J lost 5; bases outside the gene matches: 12. The CDR3 extends over 16 amino acids. As DNA, the CDR3 is TGTGCCAGCAGCATTAGTGGGACTAGCCCTGGGGAGACCCAGTACTTC. This gives the protein CASSISGTSPGETQYF. Variable domain in full (rest from reference TRBV9 and TRBJ2-5): DSGVTQTPKHLITATGQRVTLRCSPRSGDLSVYWYQQSLDQGLQFLIQYYNGEERAKGNILERFSAQQFPDLHSELNLSSLELGDSALYFCASSISGTSPGETQYFGPGTRLLVL.

In regard to this clonotype: This could be a read error, since a much larger clone is one nucleotide away. This chain joins TRBV9 and TRBJ2-3; D may be TRBD2 (5 bases). Germline lookup yields CDR1 SGDLS and CDR2 YYNGEE. This CDR3 region has 13 residues. V lost 2 bases to trimming and J lost 9 bases, with 13 bases between them. For the CDR3, the DNA is TGTGCCAGCAGCGTCGCTCCTAGCAGCACGCAGTATTTT. Its translation: CASSVAPSSTQYF.

This clonotype was seen only once. This may stem from a read error, because a much larger clone lies one nucleotide away. The chain links TRBV5-1 to TRBJ2-2; D tentatively reads TRBD1 or TRBD2 (5 bases each). This CDR3 comprises 15 residues. Germline values: CDR1 SGHRS, CDR2 YFSETQ. Trimming took 6 bases from V and 7 from J, leaving 19 bases between them. CDR3 sequence (DNA): TGCGCCAGCAACCCCGGGGACGGACGGGGCGGGGAGCTGTTTTTT. The encoded protein is CASNPGDGRGGELFF.

The genes are TRBV28 and TRBJ2-2; 12 bases align to TRBD2. Germline values: CDR1 MDHEN, CDR2 SYDVKM. This CDR3 is built from 15 residues. With 3 bases clipped from V and 6 bases from J, the junction kept 2 bases outside the gene matches. CDR3 DNA sequence: TGTGCCAGCAGTTTCGCTAGCGGGAGGGCCGGGGAGCTGTTTTTT. As protein: CASSFASGRAGELFF.